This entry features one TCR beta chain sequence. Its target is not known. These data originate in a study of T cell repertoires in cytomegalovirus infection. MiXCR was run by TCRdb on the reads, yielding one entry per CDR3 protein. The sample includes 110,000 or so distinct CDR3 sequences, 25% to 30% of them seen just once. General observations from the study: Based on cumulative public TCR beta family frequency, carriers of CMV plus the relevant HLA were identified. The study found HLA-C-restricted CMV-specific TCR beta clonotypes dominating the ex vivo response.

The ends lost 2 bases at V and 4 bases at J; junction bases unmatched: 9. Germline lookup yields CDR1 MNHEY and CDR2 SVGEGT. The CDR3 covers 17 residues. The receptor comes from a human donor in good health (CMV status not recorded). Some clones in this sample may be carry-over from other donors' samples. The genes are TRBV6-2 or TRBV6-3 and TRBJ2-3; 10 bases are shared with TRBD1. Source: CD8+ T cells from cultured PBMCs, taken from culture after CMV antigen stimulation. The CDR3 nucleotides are TGTGCCAGCAGTTACCCATTGACAGGGGGCTTCGCAGATACGCAGTATTTT. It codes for CASSYPLTGGFADTQYF.